Following are 16 T cell receptor beta chains from one sample sequenced in a study of blood T cell repertoires in COVID-19. Produced via immunoSEQ multiplex PCR; TCRdb's table is partial and in-frame only. Among tens of thousands of clones, 80% to 90% were seen once, and the ten largest hold approximately 25%. Sequenced input: peripheral blood. These TCRs come from a man in his sixties with acute or convalescent COVID-19.

This chain uses TRBV9 with TRBJ2-5; 7 bases match TRBD2. The germline CDR1 and CDR2 sequences are SGDLS and YYNGEE. V lost 5 bases and J lost 5; bases outside the gene matches: 15. The CDR3 contains 16 residues. As DNA, the CDR3 is TGTGCCAGCAGTTCCCTCTGGGAGGGAACAAGGGAGACCCAGTACTTC. Protein sequence: CASSSLWEGTRETQYF.

The rearrangement uses TRBV10-3 and TRBJ2-1; a possible D gene is TRBD1 (6 bases). This CDR3 contains 18 residues. V dropped 4 bases and J dropped 4 bases, with 23 bases sitting between them. Germline loops: CDR1 ENHRY, CDR2 SYGVKD. The CDR3 sequence: CAISGKGEGLKVYNEQFF. The CDR3 DNA reads TGTGCCATCAGTGGGAAGGGGGAAGGACTTAAGGTATACAATGAGCAGTTCTTC.

This chain uses TRBV28 with TRBJ2-7; tentatively, D is TRBD2 (5 bases). The V gene's germline CDR1 is MDHEN and CDR2 SYDVKM. Deletions cut 2 bases from V and 6 bases from J, with 11 bases between. This CDR3 has 13 amino acids. CDR3 nucleotide sequence: TGTGCCAGCAGTTTAACTGGCCGGGGCGAGCAGTACTTC. It is translated as CASSLTGRGEQYF.

The chain recombines TRBV5-8 with TRBJ2-3; D is ambiguous. Trimming cost V 0 bases and J 0 bases, with 8 bases left between them. Germline V gene data show CDR1 as SGHTS and CDR2 as YDEGEE. There are 15 residues in the CDR3. This chain's CDR3 is CASSLGKLSTDTQYF. For the CDR3, the DNA is TGTGCCAGCAGCTTGGGAAAGCTTAGCACAGATACGCAGTATTTT.

This clone has a single count. The chain combines TRBV7-2 with TRBJ1-2; 8 bases align to TRBD1. CDR3 length equals 14 residues. V lost 0 bases and J lost 8; bases outside the gene matches: 5. Germline V lookup: CDR1 SGHTA, CDR2 FQGNSA. CDR3 sequence reads: CASSLAQGAGGYTF. CDR3 bases: TGTGCCAGCAGCTTAGCGCAGGGGGCTGGCGGCTACACCTTC.

The rearrangement uses TRBV7-2 and TRBJ2-1; 7 nucleotides align to TRBD1. There are 16 residues in the CDR3. Germline V gives CDR1 SGHTA, CDR2 FQGNSA. V shed 5 bases and J 3 bases; nucleotides not matched to a gene: 10. The CDR3 DNA follows: TGTGCCAGCAGCCCCCCCGGCAGGGGGTACTACAATGAGCAGTTCTTC. Its protein is CASSPPGRGYYNEQFF. Full variable domain (outside the CDR3, taken from reference TRBV7-2 and TRBJ2-1): GAGVSQSPSNKVTEKGKDVELRCDPISGHTALYWYRQSLGQGLEFLIYFQGNSAPDKSGLPSDRFSAERTGGSVSTLTIQRTQQEDSAVYLCASSPPGRGYYNEQFFGPGTRLTVL.

This chain connects TRBV7-2 to TRBJ1-4; weak D call: TRBD1 (5 bases). Trimming shortened V by 5 bases and J by 4 bases, and 14 bases separated the two germline ends. The CDR3 is made up of 15 amino acids. CDR1 and CDR2 (germline): SGHTA, FQGNSA. This CDR3 reads CASSAPRGLNEKLFF. The DNA for the CDR3 is TGTGCCAGCAGCGCCCCGAGGGGACTTAATGAAAAACTGTTTTTT.

This chain links TRBV28 with TRBJ1-5, with 10 bases fitting TRBD1. The CDR3 covers 14 residues. The V gene end was trimmed by 5 bases and the J gene end by 7 bases; junction bases not matched to a gene: 5. Looked up from germline, CDR1 is MDHEN and CDR2 is SYDVKM. The CDR3 region has the DNA TGTGCCAGCAGTCGGGACAGGGGTGGGCAGCCCCAGCATTTT. It yields the protein CASSRDRGGQPQHF.

V and J are TRBV19 and TRBJ1-6; D is ambiguous. This CDR3 has 18 amino acids. The ends were cut back, 0 bases at V and 4 bases at J, with 16 bases in the middle. The germline V gene encodes CDR1 LNHDA and CDR2 SQIVND (reference sequence). The CDR3 region is CASSIDPWRSGYNSPLHF. Here the CDR3 DNA reads TGTGCCAGTAGTATAGACCCGTGGAGGTCGGGTTATAATTCACCCCTCCACTTT.

This clone was picked up a small number of times. The same CDR3 also results from other DNA sequences found in this sample. The CDR3 bases are TGTGCCAGCAGCCAGAACACCGGGGAGCTGTTTTTT. It codes for CASSQNTGELFF. The J gene is TRBJ2-2, the V gene TRBV11-3; unclear D gene. Looked up from germline, CDR1 is SGHNT and CDR2 is YENEEA. The CDR3 is 12 residues long. The V end lost 5 bases, the J end lost 1 base, and 2 bases lay between the germline ends.

This chain uses TRBV19 with TRBJ2-2; D is perhaps TRBD1 (5 bases). This CDR3 contains 14 residues. Trimming cost V 5 bases and J 7 bases, with 14 bases left between them. CDR1 is LNHDA, CDR2 SQIVND, per germline (reference sequence). In nucleotides, the CDR3 is TGTGCCAGTAGTCTACAGGTCCTCGTCGGGGAGCTGTTTTTT. It is translated as CASSLQVLVGELFF.

V is TRBV18 and J is TRBJ1-1; tentative D call: TRBD1 (6 bases). The germline gives CDR1 KGHSH, CDR2 LQKENI. There are 14 residues in the CDR3. V lost 1 base, J lost 6 bases, and 12 bases lay in between. CDR3 sequence reads: CASSPQAEGAEAFF. The CDR3 coding sequence is TGTGCCAGCTCACCACAGGCTGAGGGGGCTGAAGCTTTCTTT.

The V and J genes are TRBV5-1 and TRBJ2-1, with D tentatively TRBD1 (6 bases). Germline-derived CDR1 and CDR2 are SGHRS and YFSETQ. Trimming took off 4 bases at V and 6 bases at J, with 14 bases between the two ends. The CDR3 has 14 residues. The CDR3 is CASSQGGSSNEQFF. CDR3 DNA sequence: TGCGCCAGCAGCCAAGGGGGTTCGAGCAATGAGCAGTTCTTC.

The chain employs TRBV6-2 or TRBV6-3 and TRBJ2-7; 7 positions agree with TRBD2. Trimming took 2 bases from V and 3 from J; bases not matched to a gene: 7. The CDR3 spans 15 residues. In germline, CDR1 is MNHEY, CDR2 SVGEGT. This CDR3 is CASSYERLANYEQYF. The CDR3 nucleotides are TGTGCCAGCAGTTACGAGCGACTAGCAAACTACGAGCAGTACTTC.

The chain combines TRBV27 with TRBJ1-5, with TRBD1 as a possible D gene (6 bases). Germline CDR1 reads MNHEY; CDR2 reads SMNVEV (reference sequence). The CDR3 has 17 amino acids. With 2 bases removed from V and 0 bases from J, the gap between germline ends came to 14 bases. The DNA for the CDR3 is TGTGCCAGCAGTTTAACAGGGAGCCCTTATAGCAATCAGCCCCAGCATTTT. Translation gives CASSLTGSPYSNQPQHF.

The gene calls are TRBV12-5 and TRBJ2-1, with 7 bases identical to TRBD2. V shed 2 bases, J shed 7 bases, and the junction held 8 bases outside the gene matches. This CDR3 has 15 residues. Looked up from germline, CDR1 is LGHNT and CDR2 is FRNRAP. Here the CDR3 reads CASGLLSSGANEQFF. The CDR3 nucleotides are TGTGCTAGTGGTTTGTTATCCAGCGGGGCTAATGAGCAGTTCTTC.